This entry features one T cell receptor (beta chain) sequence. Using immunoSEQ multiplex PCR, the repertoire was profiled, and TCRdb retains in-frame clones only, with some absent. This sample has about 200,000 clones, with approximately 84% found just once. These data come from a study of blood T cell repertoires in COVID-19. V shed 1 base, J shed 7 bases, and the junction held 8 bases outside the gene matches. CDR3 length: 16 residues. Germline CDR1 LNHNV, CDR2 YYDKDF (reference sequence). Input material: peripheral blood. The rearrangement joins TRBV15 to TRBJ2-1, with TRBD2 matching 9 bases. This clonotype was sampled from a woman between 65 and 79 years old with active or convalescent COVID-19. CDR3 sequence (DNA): TGTGCCACCAGCAGAGTTCTAGCGGGATTGGGGAATGAGCAGTTCTTC. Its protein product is CATSRVLAGLGNEQFF.